The rows below give T cell receptor beta chains drawn from one sample of a study of cytomegalovirus exposure and HLA in healthy donors. The table came from immunoSEQ multiplex PCR; TCRdb's copy has only in-frame clones and leaves some out. The sample records 150,000 to 200,000 clones, more than 70% being singletons. The sequenced material came from PBMCs. The receptors were sampled from a man aged 30 to 39 in good health and CMV-seropositive. CDR3s include the opening cysteine and the closing phenylalanine or tryptophan. Each record gives: V gene, CDR3 protein.

v_call: TRBV5-6
cdr3_aa: CASSQLSKQGWVHF

v_call: TRBV18
cdr3_aa: CASSPSGTSPAGDEQFF

v_call: TRBV28
cdr3_aa: CASSPRGLGTSNYEQYF

v_call: TRBV7-2
cdr3_aa: CASSLDFSAGADTGELFF

v_call: TRBV2
cdr3_aa: CASSPLDGTYNEQFF

v_call: TRBV11-3
cdr3_aa: CASSSGGNSPLHF

v_call: TRBV30
cdr3_aa: CAWSVGRSEAFF

v_call: TRBV7-3
cdr3_aa: CASSPAGTSVNEQFF

v_call: TRBV6-4
cdr3_aa: CASSSKPGGDIQYF

v_call: TRBV5-1
cdr3_aa: CASSLKLSGGETQYF

v_call: TRBV18
cdr3_aa: CASSPPLTYEQYF

v_call: TRBV25-1
cdr3_aa: CARDSNYGYTF

v_call: TRBV15
cdr3_aa: CATSRDSWLAGGGQETQYF

v_call: TRBV18
cdr3_aa: CASYPGTANNEQFF

v_call: TRBV2
cdr3_aa: CATGGAGSGYTF

v_call: TRBV28
cdr3_aa: CASSFDRRNQPQHF

v_call: TRBV5-1
cdr3_aa: CASSLVLGLAGGNEQFF

v_call: TRBV18
cdr3_aa: CASSPGHEQYF

v_call: TRBV7-9
cdr3_aa: CASSLAQGGEKLFF

v_call: TRBV6-5
cdr3_aa: CASSWLATSYEQYF

v_call: TRBV4-2
cdr3_aa: CASSQKTSGGTYEQYF

v_call: TRBV27
cdr3_aa: CASSADVRGSTDTQYF

v_call: TRBV25-1
cdr3_aa: CASSESIDRGSLYEQYF

v_call: TRBV19
cdr3_aa: CASSIAPTGVEAFF

v_call: TRBV6-5
cdr3_aa: CASSYNRGEAFF

v_call: TRBV30
cdr3_aa: CAGSGSSYNEQFF

v_call: TRBV28
cdr3_aa: CASTSPQGRQQYF